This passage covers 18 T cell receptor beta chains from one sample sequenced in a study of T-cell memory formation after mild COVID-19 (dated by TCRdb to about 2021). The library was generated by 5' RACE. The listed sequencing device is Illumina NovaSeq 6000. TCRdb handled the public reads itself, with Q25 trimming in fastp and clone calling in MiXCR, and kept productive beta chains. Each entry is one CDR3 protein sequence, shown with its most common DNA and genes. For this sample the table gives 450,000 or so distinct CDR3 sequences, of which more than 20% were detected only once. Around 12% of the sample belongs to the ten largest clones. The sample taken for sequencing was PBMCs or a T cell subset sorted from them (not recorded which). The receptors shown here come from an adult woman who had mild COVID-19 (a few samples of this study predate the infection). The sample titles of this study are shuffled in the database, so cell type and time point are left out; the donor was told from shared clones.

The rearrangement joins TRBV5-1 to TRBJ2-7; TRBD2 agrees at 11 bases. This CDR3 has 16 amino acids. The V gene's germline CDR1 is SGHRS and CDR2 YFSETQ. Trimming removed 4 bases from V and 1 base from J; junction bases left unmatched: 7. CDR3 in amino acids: CASSPGTSGFSYEQYF. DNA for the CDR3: TGCGCCAGCAGCCCCGGGACTAGCGGATTTTCCTACGAGCAGTACTTC.

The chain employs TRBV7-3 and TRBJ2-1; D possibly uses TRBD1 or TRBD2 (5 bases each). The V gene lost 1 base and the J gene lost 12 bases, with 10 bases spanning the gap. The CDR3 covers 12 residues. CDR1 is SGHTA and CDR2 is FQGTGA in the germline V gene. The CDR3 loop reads CASSLSLGTQFF. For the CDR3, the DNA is TGTGCCAGCAGCTTAAGCCTAGGGACGCAGTTCTTC.

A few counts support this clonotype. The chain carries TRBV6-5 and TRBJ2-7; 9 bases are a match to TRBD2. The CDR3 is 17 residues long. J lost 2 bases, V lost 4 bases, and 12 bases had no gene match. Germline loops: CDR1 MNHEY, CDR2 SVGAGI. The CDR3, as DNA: TGTGCCAGCAGTTCGACTTCCAGACTAGCGGTAACCTACGAGCAGTACTTC. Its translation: CASSSTSRLAVTYEQYF.

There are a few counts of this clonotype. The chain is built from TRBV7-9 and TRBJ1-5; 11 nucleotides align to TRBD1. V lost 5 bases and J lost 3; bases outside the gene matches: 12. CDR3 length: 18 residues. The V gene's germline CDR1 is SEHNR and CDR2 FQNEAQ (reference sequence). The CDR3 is CASSGPGQGDPHNQPQHF. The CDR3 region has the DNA TGTGCCAGCAGCGGGCCGGGACAGGGGGACCCTCACAATCAGCCCCAGCATTTT.

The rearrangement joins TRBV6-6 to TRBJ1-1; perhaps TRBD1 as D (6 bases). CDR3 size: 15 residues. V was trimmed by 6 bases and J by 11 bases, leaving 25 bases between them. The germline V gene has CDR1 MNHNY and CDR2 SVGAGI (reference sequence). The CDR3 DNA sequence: TGTGCCAGCAGAGATCCCAATCCTCCGGGGGCGGAGGCTTTCTTT. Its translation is CASRDPNPPGAEAFF.

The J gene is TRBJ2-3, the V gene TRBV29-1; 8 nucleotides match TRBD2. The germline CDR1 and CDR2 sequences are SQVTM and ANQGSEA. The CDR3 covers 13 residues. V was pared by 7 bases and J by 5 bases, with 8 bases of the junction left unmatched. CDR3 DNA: TGCAGCGCCAGCGGGAGTTTGGAAGATACGCAGTATTTT. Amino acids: CSASGSLEDTQYF.

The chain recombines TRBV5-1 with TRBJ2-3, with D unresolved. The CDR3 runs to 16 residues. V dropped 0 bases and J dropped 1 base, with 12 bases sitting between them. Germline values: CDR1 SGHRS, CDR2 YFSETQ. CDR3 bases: TGCGCCAGCAGCTTGGGGCACCCCGCGGGCACAGATACGCAGTATTTT. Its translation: CASSLGHPAGTDTQYF.

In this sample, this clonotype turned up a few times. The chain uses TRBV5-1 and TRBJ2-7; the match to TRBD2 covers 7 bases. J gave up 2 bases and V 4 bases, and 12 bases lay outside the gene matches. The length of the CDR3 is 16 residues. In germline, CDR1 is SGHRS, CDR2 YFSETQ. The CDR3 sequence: CASSGGRKGGTYEQYF. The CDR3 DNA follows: TGCGCCAGCAGCGGGGGAAGGAAGGGAGGGACCTACGAGCAGTACTTC.

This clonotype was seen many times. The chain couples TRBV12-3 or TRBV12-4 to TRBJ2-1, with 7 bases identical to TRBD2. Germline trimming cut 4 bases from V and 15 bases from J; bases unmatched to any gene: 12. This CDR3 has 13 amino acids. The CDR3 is CASSWGGTLNRFF. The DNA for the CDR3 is TGTGCCAGCAGTTGGGGAGGGACTCTGAATAGGTTCTTC.

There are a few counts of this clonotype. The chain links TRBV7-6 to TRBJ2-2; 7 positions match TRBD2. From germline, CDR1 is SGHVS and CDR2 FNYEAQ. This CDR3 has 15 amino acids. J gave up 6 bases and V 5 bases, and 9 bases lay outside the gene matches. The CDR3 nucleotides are TGTGCCAGCAGCCCTATTGCGGGAGAGGCCGGGGAGCTGTTTTTT. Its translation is CASSPIAGEAGELFF.

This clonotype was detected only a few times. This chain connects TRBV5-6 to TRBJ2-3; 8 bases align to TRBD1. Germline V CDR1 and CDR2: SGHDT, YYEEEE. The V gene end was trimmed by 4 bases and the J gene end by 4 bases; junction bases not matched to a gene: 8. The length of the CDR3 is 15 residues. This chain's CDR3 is CASSVDRGWADTQYF. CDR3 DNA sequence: TGTGCCAGCAGCGTCGACAGGGGCTGGGCAGATACGCAGTATTTT. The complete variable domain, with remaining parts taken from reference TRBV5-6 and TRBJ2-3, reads DAGVTQSPTHLIKTRGQQVTLRCSPKSGHDTVSWYQQALGQGPQFIFQYYEEEERQRGNFPDRFSGHQFPNYSSELNVNALLLGDSALYLCASSVDRGWADTQYFGPGTRLTVL.

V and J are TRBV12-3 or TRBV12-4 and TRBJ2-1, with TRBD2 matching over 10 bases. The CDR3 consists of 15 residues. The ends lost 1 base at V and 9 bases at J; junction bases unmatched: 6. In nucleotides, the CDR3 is TGTGCCAGCAGTTTAGGCCTAGCGGGAGATGTTGAGCAGTTCTTC. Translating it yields CASSLGLAGDVEQFF.

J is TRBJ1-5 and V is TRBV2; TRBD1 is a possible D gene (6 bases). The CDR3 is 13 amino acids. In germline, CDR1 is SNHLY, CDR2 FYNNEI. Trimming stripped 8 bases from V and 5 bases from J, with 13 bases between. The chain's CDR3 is CASQGRWDQPQHF. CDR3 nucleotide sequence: TGTGCCAGCCAGGGGAGGTGGGATCAGCCCCAGCATTTT.

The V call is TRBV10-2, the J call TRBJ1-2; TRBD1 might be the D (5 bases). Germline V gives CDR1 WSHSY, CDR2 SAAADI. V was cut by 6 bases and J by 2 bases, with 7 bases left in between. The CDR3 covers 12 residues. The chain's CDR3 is CASRDRNYGYTF. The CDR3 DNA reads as TGCGCCAGCAGAGACAGAAACTATGGCTACACCTTC.

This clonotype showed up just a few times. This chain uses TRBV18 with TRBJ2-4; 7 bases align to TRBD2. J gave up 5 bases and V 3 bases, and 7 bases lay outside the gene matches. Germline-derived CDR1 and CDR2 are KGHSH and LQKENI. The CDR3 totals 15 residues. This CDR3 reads CASSPNALAENIQYF. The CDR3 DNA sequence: TGTGCCAGCTCACCCAATGCCCTAGCGGAAAACATTCAGTACTTC.

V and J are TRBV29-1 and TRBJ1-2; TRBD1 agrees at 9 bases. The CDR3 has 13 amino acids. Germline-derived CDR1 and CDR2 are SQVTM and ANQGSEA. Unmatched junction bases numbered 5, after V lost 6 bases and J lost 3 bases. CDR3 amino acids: CSVPDRGDYGYTF. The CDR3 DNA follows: TGCAGCGTCCCGGACAGGGGAGACTATGGCTACACCTTC.

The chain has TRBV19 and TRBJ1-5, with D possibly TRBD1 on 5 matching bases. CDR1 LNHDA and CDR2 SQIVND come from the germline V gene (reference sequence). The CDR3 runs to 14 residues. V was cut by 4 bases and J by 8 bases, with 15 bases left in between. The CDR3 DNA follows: TGTGCCAGTAGTAGTGATGGGGGACTTAAGCCCCAGCATTTT. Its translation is CASSSDGGLKPQHF.

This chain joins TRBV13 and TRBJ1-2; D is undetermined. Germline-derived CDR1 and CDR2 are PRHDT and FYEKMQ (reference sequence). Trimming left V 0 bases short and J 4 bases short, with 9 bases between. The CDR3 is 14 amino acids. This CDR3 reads CASSLGSAGYGYTF. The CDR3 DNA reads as TGTGCCAGCAGCTTAGGCTCCGCGGGCTATGGCTACACCTTC.